This TCR beta chain was sequenced in a study of T cell repertoires in cytomegalovirus infection. Study-level background: Selection of CMV epitopes for the study included recently identified HLA-C-restricted and well-studied HLA-B-restricted ones. Signatures in public TCR beta sequences pointed to both CMV infection and matching HLA type. General observations from the study: Dominant in the ex vivo response were TCR beta clonotypes restricted by HLA-C and specific for CMV.

There are a few counts of this clonotype. What it binds is not known. TCRdb reanalysed the reads using MiXCR and keeps one entry per CDR3 protein. The sample lists 650,000 to 900,000 distinct CDR3 sequences; 25% to 30% were seen once. The CDR3 runs 15 residues. The V segment lost 6 bases and the J segment 7 bases; nucleotides outside the gene matches: 5. The receptor was isolated from a human donor in good health (CMV status not recorded). Some clones in this sample may be carry-over from other donors' samples. The sequencing here drew on cultured CD8+ T cells from PBMCs, taken from culture after CMV antigen stimulation. This sequence joins TRBV12-3 or TRBV12-4 and TRBJ2-1, with 14 positions matching TRBD2. This CDR3 is CASSRTSGGSNEQFF. The CDR3 DNA reads as TGTGCCAGCAGCAGGACTAGCGGGGGGTCTAATGAGCAGTTCTTC.